This T cell receptor beta chain was obtained from a study of T cells in Graves' hyperthyroidism and ophthalmopathy. In this sample, this clonotype turned up many times. The TCR beta CDR3 regions underwent amplification using RNA transcripts as the source. The HTBI primer set drove a first-round RT-PCR of the TCR CDR3. TCRdb analysed the multiplex PCR reads with MiXCR anew, one entry per CDR3 protein. Of roughly 350,000 distinct CDR3 sequences listed, about 14% were seen once; the top ten hold roughly a fifth. Patients were excluded for uncontrolled infection, other autoimmune disease, pregnancy or lactation. The CDR3 loop spans 16 amino acids. Trimming removed 3 bases from V and 5 bases from J; junction bases left unmatched: 9. Germline CDR1 reads SGHAT; CDR2 reads FQNNGV.

J is TRBJ2-3 and V is TRBV11-2; TRBD2 matches 9 bases. This TCR was recovered from a woman aged 25-40 years with Graves' ophthalmopathy. The specimen sequenced was blood. CDR3 in DNA: TGTGCCAGCAGCTTGGTAGCGGGGGCTCCAGGAGATACGCAGTATTTT. The encoded protein is CASSLVAGAPGDTQYF.